This T cell receptor beta chain was identified during a study of cytomegalovirus exposure and HLA in healthy donors. This clone was detected only once. Its specificity is not known. The primer mix had 60 Vbeta and 13 Jbeta primers. Some clones are missing from TCRdb's copy, which holds only in-frame ones; the method was immunoSEQ multiplex PCR. This sample has some 200,000 clones, with 75% to 85% found just once. The J segment lost 6 bases and the V segment lost 6 bases, leaving 8 bases of the junction unmatched. The CDR3 covers 13 residues. Study-level findings and limits: Most TCR sequences were uncommon, yet certain public TCRs appeared in many donors. Later analysis demonstrated an association between a missense DCLRE1C variant and TCR beta V- and J-gene trimming. Analyses of presence and absence presupposed an approximately uniform sequencing depth across donors.

The clonotype was recovered from a girl between 5 and 17 years old in good health and CMV-seropositive. The sequencing sample was made of PBMCs. This rearrangement joins TRBV23-1 to TRBJ2-7; 7 bases align to TRBD1. TRBV23-1 carries the ORF label, with uncertain function. The CDR3 sequence: CASSPHRGGEQYF. For the CDR3, the DNA is TGCGCCAGCAGCCCTCACAGGGGCGGCGAGCAGTACTTC.